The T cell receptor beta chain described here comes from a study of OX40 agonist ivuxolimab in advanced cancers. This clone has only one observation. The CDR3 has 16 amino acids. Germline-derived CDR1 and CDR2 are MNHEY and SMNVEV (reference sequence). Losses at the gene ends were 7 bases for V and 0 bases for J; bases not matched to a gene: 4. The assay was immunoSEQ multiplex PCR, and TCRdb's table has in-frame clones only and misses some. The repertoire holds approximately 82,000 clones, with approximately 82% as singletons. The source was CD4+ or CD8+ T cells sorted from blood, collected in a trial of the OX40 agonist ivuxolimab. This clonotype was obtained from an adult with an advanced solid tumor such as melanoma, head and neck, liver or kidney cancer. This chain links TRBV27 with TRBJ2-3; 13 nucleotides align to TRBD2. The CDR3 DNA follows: TGTGCCAGCAAACTAGCGGGGGGGCAGAGCACAGATACGCAGTATTTT. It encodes CASKLAGGQSTDTQYF.